Below are 20 T cell receptor beta chains sequenced from a single sample in a study of T cells in Graves' hyperthyroidism and ophthalmopathy (dated by TCRdb to between 2017 and 2020). The library came from multiplex PCR. TCRdb lists the instrument as Illumina HiSeq 2000. The TCR beta CDR3 regions were amplified from the RNA transcripts. The TCR CDR3 was subjected to a first round of RT-PCR using the HTBI primer set and the Qiagen OneStep RT-PCR kit. Through fastp at Q25 and MiXCR, TCRdb rebuilt clones from the public reads, retaining in-frame beta chains. Every CDR3 protein is listed once, alongside the most common genes and DNA of its rows. The sample table contains about 640,000 distinct CDR3 sequences; only one count was recorded for more than 14% of them. Approximately 12% of the sample lies in the top ten. Sample: blood. Receptors originate from a woman in her 50s with Graves' ophthalmopathy.

This clonotype was detected ten times or more. The V gene is TRBV11-2, the J gene TRBJ2-7, with TRBD1 identical over 7 bases. CDR1 is SGHAT, CDR2 FQNNGV, per germline. J was trimmed by 3 bases and V by 4 bases; bases with no gene match: 9. The CDR3 extends over 15 amino acids. The CDR3 region has the DNA TGTGCCAGCAGCTCCTCACAGGGGTCCTTCTACGAGCAGTACTTC. Translating gives CASSSSQGSFYEQYF.

There are many counts of this clonotype. CDR3 region: CSVRVPPGYEQYF. The CDR3 DNA is TGCAGTGTTCGCGTGCCCCCTGGTTACGAGCAGTACTTC. The chain is built from TRBV20-1 and TRBJ2-7, with no clear D. Trimming removed 7 bases at V and 4 bases at J, with 17 bases between. Germline V gives CDR1 DFQATT, CDR2 SNEGSKA (reference sequence). CDR3 length equals 13 residues.

The rearrangement links TRBV2 to TRBJ2-1, with no clear D. The CDR3 length is 10 residues. The V end lost 2 bases, the J end lost 13 bases, and 6 bases lay between the germline ends. CDR1 and CDR2 from the germline V gene are SNHLY and FYNNEI. The CDR3 sequence: CASSERNQFF. DNA of the CDR3: TGTGCCAGCAGTGAAAGGAACCAGTTCTTC.

This rearrangement joins TRBV24-1 to TRBJ1-1; D ambiguous. This CDR3 has 15 amino acids. The V end was cut by 2 bases, the J end by 3 bases, with 12 bases between. Per the germline V gene, CDR1 is KGHDR and CDR2 is SFDVKD. The CDR3 sequence: CATSDSRGGDTEAFF. In DNA, the CDR3 is TGTGCCACCAGTGATTCCCGGGGTGGAGACACTGAAGCTTTCTTT.

This clonotype was observed a few times. J is TRBJ2-6 and V is TRBV7-2; D is possibly TRBD1 (6 bases). The germline V and J ends were trimmed by 7 bases and 2 bases, with 9 bases remaining between them. This CDR3 comprises 14 residues. Germline-derived CDR1 and CDR2 are SGHTA and FQGNSA. The CDR3 here is CASKNRAGANVLTF. The CDR3, as DNA: TGTGCCAGCAAAAACAGGGCTGGGGCCAACGTCCTGACTTTC.

The chain carries TRBV20-1 and TRBJ2-6; 7 positions agree with TRBD1. The CDR3 consists of 20 residues. CDR1 is DFQATT and CDR2 is SNEGSKA in the germline V gene (reference sequence). Germline trimming cut 2 bases from V and 0 bases from J; bases unmatched to any gene: 16. This CDR3 reads CSARLVRRPGGSSGANVLTF. CDR3 in DNA: TGCAGTGCTAGATTAGTGAGGAGGCCAGGGGGAAGCTCTGGGGCCAACGTCCTGACTTTC.

Many counts were recorded for this clonotype. The chain employs TRBV7-8 and TRBJ1-1; D gene uncertain. The V gene's germline CDR1 is SGHVS and CDR2 FQNEAQ. The CDR3 sequence is 14 residues long. V lost 3 bases, J lost 2 bases, and 10 bases lay in between. In nucleotides, the CDR3 is TGTGCCAGCAGCTTCTATAGGGCAAACACTGAAGCTTTCTTT. The encoded protein is CASSFYRANTEAFF.

V and J are TRBV6-1 and TRBJ1-5; 9 bases line up with TRBD1. The V segment lost 5 bases and the J segment 7 bases; nucleotides outside the gene matches: 12. This CDR3 comprises 16 residues. Germline V gene sequence: CDR1 MNHNS, CDR2 SASEGT. CDR3 DNA: TGTGCCAGCAGTCAAACAGGGGGCAAGAGTTTCCAGCCCCAGCATTTT. This codes for CASSQTGGKSFQPQHF.

This clonotype appeared many times. V is TRBV28 and J is TRBJ2-1, with TRBD2 matching over 10 bases. The trim removed 7 bases at V and 7 bases at J, leaving 13 bases unmatched. CDR3 length: 16 amino acids. Germline assignment: CDR1 MDHEN and CDR2 SYDVKM. This chain's CDR3 is CASKEAGTSASNEQFF. DNA of the CDR3: TGTGCCAGCAAGGAAGCCGGGACTAGCGCTTCGAATGAGCAGTTCTTC.

This clonotype has more than one count but fewer than ten. V usage is TRBV5-8 and J usage is TRBJ2-5, with D perhaps matching TRBD1 (5 bases). Trimming took off 1 base at V and 6 bases at J, with 16 bases between the two ends. CDR1 is SGHTS, CDR2 YDEGEE, per germline. The CDR3 is 15 residues long. As DNA, the CDR3 is TGTGCCAGCAGCTTGTCTTCAGGGATGGTGAAGACCCAGTACTTC. Encoded protein: CASSLSSGMVKTQYF.

This clonotype was counted a few times. This chain uses TRBV9 with TRBJ1-3; D not resolved. The CDR3 has 13 residues. Germline lookup yields CDR1 SGDLS and CDR2 YYNGEE. V was cut by 4 bases and J by 0 bases, with 5 bases left in between. The CDR3 protein is CASSSHSGNTIYF. CDR3 bases: TGTGCCAGCAGCTCCCACTCTGGAAACACCATATATTTT.

This clonotype turned up a few times. This chain joins TRBV7-9 and TRBJ2-2; 12 bases fit TRBD2. Germline V gives CDR1 SEHNR, CDR2 FQNEAQ (reference sequence). The CDR3 sequence is 19 residues long. V lost 4 bases to trimming and J lost 3 bases; unmatched junction nucleotides: 12. In nucleotides, the CDR3 is TGTGCCAGCAGCTCAATATTTCTAGCGGGAGGGCCTGACACCGGGGAGCTGTTTTTT. This encodes CASSSIFLAGGPDTGELFF.

This clonotype was observed at least ten times. V gene TRBV7-9 combines with J gene TRBJ2-7; no clear D. CDR3 length: 12 amino acids. The germline CDR1 and CDR2 sequences are SEHNR and FQNEAQ (reference sequence). Trimming removed 2 bases at V and 3 bases at J, with 5 bases between. CDR3 coding DNA: TGTGCCAGCAGCTTAAACAACTACGAGCAGTACTTC. Amino acids: CASSLNNYEQYF.

This clonotype was counted many times. V gene TRBV28 combines with J gene TRBJ2-7; a weak D match, TRBD2 (5 bases). From germline, CDR1 is MDHEN and CDR2 SYDVKM. Trimming removed 4 bases from V and 3 bases from J, with 16 bases in between. The CDR3 has 15 residues. CDR3 loop: CASSSPGSGDYEQYF. CDR3 nucleotides: TGTGCCAGCAGTTCACCGGGATCTGGGGACTACGAGCAGTACTTC.

This clonotype was detected ten times or more. This chain links TRBV28 with TRBJ2-5; 7 bases align to TRBD2. The ends lost 4 bases at V and 2 bases at J; junction bases unmatched: 4. The CDR3 contains 14 residues. Germline V gene lookup returns CDR1 MDHEN and CDR2 SYDVKM. The CDR3 sequence is CASSSSGRQETQYF. The CDR3 DNA is TGTGCCAGCAGTTCTAGCGGTAGACAAGAGACCCAGTACTTC. The whole variable domain, filled in from reference TRBV28 and TRBJ2-5, reads DVKVTQSSRYLVKRTGEKVFLECVQDMDHENMFWYRQDPGLGLRLIYFSYDVKMKEKGDIPEGYSVSREKKERFSLILESASTNQTSMYLCASSSSGRQETQYFGPGTRLLVL.

The chain links TRBV6-5 to TRBJ1-2, with TRBD1 matching 7 bases. CDR1 and CDR2 from the germline V gene are MNHEY and SVGAGI. J gave up 6 bases and V 4 bases, and 5 bases lay outside the gene matches. The CDR3 is 13 amino acids. CDR3 sequence reads: CASSSRQGDGYTF. CDR3 sequence (DNA): TGTGCCAGCAGTTCGAGGCAGGGGGATGGCTACACCTTC.

This clonotype was recorded many times. This rearrangement joins TRBV7-6 to TRBJ2-1; 12 bases map to TRBD2. V lost 4 bases, J lost 5 bases, and 6 bases stayed unmatched. CDR3 size: 16 residues. The germline V gene has CDR1 SGHVS and CDR2 FNYEAQ. The CDR3 protein is CASSSLTSGSHNEQFF. DNA for the CDR3: TGTGCCAGCAGCTCTCTGACTAGCGGGAGCCACAATGAGCAGTTCTTC.

The chain has TRBV30 and TRBJ2-1, with D perhaps TRBD1 (6 bases). V shed 1 base and J shed 0 bases, with 16 bases lying between them. CDR3 length: 17 residues. The germline gives CDR1 GTSNPN, CDR2 SVGIG (reference sequence). In DNA form, the CDR3 reads TGTGCCTGGAGTGACCCCTTGACAGGTAGCTCCTACAATGAGCAGTTCTTC. It codes for CAWSDPLTGSSYNEQFF.

DNA for the CDR3: TGTGCCAGCAGGTCCCAGGGGACCAATCAGCCCCAGCATTTT. Protein: CASRSQGTNQPQHF. The chain links TRBV25-1 to TRBJ1-5; possibly TRBD1 for D (6 bases). The CDR3 length is 14 residues. The V and J ends lost 6 bases and 3 bases respectively, with 12 bases between them. Germline V gives CDR1 MGHDK, CDR2 SYGVNS.

J is TRBJ1-2 and V is TRBV6-6; D unresolved. The germline V gene has CDR1 MNHNY and CDR2 SVGAGI (reference sequence). V was trimmed by 0 bases and J by 6 bases, leaving 11 bases between them. The CDR3 runs to 14 residues. This CDR3 is CASSYSQDSDGYTF. As DNA, the CDR3 is TGTGCCAGCAGTTACTCGCAGGATTCGGATGGCTACACCTTC.